This section outlines one TCR beta chain sequence together with its context. CDR3 length: 16 amino acids. CDR1 is SGHTA, CDR2 FQGTGA, per germline. V was shortened by 1 base and J by 6 bases, with 15 bases between the two germline ends. The sequenced template was cDNA made from the entire isolated RNA. Only in-frame clones appear in the TCRdb table, and some are missing; sequencing was by immunoSEQ multiplex PCR. The table records over 700,000 clones, roughly 16% of them present only once. The sample originates from a study of beta chain features in type 1 diabetes. The clonotype comes from a woman younger than 35 in good health. The chain joins TRBV7-3 to TRBJ2-2; D is unclear. The sample comprised naive CD4+ T cells from blood. The CDR3 bases are TGTGCCAGCAGCTTAATTAGCACAAGTAGGGCCGGGGAGCTGTTTTTT. This sequence encodes CASSLISTSRAGELFF.